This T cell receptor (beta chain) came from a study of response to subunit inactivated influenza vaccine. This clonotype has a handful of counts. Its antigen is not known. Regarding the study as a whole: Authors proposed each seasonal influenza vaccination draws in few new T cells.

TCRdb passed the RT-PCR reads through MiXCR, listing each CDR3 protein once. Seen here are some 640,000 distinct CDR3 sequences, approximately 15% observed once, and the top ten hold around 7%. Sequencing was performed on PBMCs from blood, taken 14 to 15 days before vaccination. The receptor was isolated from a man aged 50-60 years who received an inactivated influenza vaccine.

DNA for the CDR3: TGTGCCAGCAGCTCCCGAACAGCCCAGGGACCCCATTACACAGATACGCAGTATTTT. It encodes CASSSRTAQGPHYTDTQYF. The rearrangement links TRBV11-2 to TRBJ2-3; possibly TRBD1 or TRBD2 for D (5 bases each). Germline assignment: CDR1 SGHAT and CDR2 FQNNGV. The V gene lost 4 bases and the J gene lost 2 bases, with 25 bases spanning the gap. The CDR3 consists of 19 residues.